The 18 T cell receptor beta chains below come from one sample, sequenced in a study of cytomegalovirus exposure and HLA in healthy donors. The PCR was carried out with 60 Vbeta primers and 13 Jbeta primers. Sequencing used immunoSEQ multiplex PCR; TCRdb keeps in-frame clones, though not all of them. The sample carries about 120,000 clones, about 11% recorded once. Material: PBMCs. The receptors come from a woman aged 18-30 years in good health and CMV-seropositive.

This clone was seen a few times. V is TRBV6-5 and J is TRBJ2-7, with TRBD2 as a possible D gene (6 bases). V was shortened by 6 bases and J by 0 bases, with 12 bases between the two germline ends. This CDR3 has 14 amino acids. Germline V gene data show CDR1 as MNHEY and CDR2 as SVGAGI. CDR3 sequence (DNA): TGTGCCAGCAGAAGGGACTTGAGCTCCTACGAGCAGTACTTC. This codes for CASRRDLSSYEQYF.

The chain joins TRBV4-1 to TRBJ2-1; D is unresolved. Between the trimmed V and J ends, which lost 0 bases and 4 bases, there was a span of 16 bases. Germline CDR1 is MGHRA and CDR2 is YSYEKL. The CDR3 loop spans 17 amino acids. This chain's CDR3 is CASSQDHRVGPYNEQFF. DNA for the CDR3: TGCGCCAGCAGCCAAGATCATAGAGTTGGGCCTTACAATGAGCAGTTCTTC.

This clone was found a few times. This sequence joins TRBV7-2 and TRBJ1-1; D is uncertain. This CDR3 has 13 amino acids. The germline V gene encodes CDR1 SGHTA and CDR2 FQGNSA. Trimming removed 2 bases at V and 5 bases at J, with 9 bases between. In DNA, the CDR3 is TGTGCCAGCAGCTTAAGAGGGAAGACTGAAGCTTTCTTT. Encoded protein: CASSLRGKTEAFF.

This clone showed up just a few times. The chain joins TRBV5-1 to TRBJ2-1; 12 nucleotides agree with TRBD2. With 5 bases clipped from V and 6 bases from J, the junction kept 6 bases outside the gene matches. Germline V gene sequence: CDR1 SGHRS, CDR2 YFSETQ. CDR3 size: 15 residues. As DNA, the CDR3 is TGCGCCAGCAGACCGACTAGCGGGAGTATCAATGAGCAGTTCTTC. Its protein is CASRPTSGSINEQFF.

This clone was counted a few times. CDR3 sequence reads: CASSSGQIQETQYF. The DNA of the CDR3 is TGCGCCAGCAGCTCGGGACAGATCCAAGAGACCCAGTACTTC. The chain employs TRBV5-1 and TRBJ2-5, with 7 bases lining up with TRBD1. The CDR3 consists of 14 residues. Per the germline V gene, CDR1 is SGHRS and CDR2 is YFSETQ. The trim removed 3 bases at V and 1 base at J, leaving 3 bases unmatched.

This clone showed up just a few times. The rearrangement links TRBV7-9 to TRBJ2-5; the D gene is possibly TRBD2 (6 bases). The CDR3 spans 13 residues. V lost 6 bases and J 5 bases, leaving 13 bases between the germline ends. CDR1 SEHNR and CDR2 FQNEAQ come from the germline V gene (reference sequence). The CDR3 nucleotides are TGTGCCAGCAGTTTGACTAGTCCGGAGACCCAGTACTTC. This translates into CASSLTSPETQYF.

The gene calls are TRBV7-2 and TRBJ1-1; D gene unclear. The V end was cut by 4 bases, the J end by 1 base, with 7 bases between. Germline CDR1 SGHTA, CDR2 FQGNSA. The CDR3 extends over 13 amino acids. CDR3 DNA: TGTGCCAGCAGCTGGGGAGCGAACACTGAAGCTTTCTTT. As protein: CASSWGANTEAFF.

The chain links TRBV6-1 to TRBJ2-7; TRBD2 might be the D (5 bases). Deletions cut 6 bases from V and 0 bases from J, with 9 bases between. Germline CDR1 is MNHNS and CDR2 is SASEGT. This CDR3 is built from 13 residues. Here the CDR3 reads CASRDAGSYEQYF. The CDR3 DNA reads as TGTGCCAGCAGAGACGCGGGCTCCTACGAGCAGTACTTC.

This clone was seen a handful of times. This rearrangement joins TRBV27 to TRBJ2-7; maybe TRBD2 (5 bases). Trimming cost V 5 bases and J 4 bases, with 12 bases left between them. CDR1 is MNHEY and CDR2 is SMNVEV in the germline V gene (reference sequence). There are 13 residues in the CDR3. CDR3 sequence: CASSRGVTYEQYF. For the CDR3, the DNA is TGTGCCAGCAGTCGGGGAGTGACGTACGAGCAGTACTTC.

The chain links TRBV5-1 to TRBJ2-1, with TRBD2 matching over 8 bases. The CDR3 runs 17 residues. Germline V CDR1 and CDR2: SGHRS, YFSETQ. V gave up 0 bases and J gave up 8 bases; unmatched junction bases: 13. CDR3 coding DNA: TGCGCCAGCAGCTTGGGGGGACTAGTCACCCTGATTGATGAGCAGTTCTTC. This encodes CASSLGGLVTLIDEQFF.

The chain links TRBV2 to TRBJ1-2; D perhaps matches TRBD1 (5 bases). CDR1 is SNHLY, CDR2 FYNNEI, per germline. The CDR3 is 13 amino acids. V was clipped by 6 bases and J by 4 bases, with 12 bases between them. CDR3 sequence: CASRLGGLYGYTF. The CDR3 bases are TGTGCCAGCAGGCTGGGGGGACTCTATGGCTACACCTTC.

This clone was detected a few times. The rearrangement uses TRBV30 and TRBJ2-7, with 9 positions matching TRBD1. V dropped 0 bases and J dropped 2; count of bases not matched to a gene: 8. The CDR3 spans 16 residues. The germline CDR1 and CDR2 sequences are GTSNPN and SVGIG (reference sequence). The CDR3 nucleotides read TGTGCCTGGAGTGTACTGGGACAGGGCTCCCCCTACGAGCAGTACTTC. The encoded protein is CAWSVLGQGSPYEQYF.

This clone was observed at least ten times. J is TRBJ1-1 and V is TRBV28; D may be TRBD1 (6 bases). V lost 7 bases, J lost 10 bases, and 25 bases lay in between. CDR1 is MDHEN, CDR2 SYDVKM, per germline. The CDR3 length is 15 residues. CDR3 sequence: CASTAPTGTDFTAFF. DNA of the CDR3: TGTGCCAGCACCGCCCCCACAGGGACGGACTTCACAGCTTTCTTT.

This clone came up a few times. The DNA for the CDR3 is TGTGCCAGCAGCGTAGAGACAGGGGGCTTGTACGAGCAGTACTTC. Translation: CASSVETGGLYEQYF. V gene TRBV9 combines with J gene TRBJ2-7, with TRBD1 identical over 10 bases. The trim removed 0 bases at V and 4 bases at J, leaving 4 bases unmatched. Germline CDR1 and CDR2: SGDLS and YYNGEE. The CDR3 sequence is 15 residues long.

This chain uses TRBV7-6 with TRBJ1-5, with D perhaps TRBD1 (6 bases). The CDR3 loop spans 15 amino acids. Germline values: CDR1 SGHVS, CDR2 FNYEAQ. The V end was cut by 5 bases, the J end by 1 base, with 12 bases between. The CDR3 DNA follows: TGTGCCAGCAGCCAGGGGCAGGGCAGCAATCAGCCCCAGCATTTT. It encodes CASSQGQGSNQPQHF.

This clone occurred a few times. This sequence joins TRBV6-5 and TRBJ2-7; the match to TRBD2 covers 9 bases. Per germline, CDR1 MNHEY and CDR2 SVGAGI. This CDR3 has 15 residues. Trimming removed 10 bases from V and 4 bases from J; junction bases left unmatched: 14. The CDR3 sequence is CATFSAFSGSYEQYF. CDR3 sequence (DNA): TGTGCCACCTTCTCCGCATTTAGCGGGAGTTACGAGCAGTACTTC.

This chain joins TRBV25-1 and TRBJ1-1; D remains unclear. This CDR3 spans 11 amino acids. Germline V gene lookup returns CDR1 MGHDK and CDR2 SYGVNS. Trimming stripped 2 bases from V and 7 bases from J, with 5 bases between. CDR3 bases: TGTGCCAGCAGTGAAGGAGTTGAAGCTTTCTTT. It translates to CASSEGVEAFF.

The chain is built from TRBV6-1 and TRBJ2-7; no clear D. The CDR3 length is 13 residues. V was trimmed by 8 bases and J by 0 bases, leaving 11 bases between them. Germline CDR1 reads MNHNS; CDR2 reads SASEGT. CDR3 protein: CASGPPNSYEQYF. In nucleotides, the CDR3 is TGTGCCAGCGGGCCCCCGAACTCCTACGAGCAGTACTTC.